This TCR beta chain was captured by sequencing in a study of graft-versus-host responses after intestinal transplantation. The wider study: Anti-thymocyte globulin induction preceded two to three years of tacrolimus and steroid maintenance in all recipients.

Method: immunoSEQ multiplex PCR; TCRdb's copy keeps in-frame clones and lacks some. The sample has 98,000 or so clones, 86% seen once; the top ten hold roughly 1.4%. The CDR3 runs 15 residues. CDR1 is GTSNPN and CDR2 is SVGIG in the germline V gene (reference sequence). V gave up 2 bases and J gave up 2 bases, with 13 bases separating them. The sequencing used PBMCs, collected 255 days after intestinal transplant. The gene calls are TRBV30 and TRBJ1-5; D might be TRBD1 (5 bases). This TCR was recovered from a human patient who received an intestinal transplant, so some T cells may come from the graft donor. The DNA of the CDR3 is TGTGCCTGGAGTCAGGGAAGGGAGGGCAATCAGCCCCAGCATTTT. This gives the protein CAWSQGREGNQPQHF.